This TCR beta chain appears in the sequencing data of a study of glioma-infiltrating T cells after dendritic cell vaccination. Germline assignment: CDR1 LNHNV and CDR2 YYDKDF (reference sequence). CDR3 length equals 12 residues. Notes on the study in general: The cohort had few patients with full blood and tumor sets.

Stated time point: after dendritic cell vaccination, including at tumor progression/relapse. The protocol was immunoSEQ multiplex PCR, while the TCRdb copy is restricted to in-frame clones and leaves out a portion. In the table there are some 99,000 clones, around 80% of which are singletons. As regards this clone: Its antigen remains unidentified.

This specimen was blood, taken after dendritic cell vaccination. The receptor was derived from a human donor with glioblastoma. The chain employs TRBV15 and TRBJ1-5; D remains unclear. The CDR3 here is CAEQSSNQPQHF. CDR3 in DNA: TGTGCAGAACAGAGCAGCAATCAGCCCCAGCATTTT. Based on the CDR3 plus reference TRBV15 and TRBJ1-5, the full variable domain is DAMVIQNPRYQVTQFGKPVTLSCSQTLNHNVMYWYQQKSSQAPKLLFHYYDKDFNNEADTPDNFQSRRPNTSFCFLDIRSPGLGDTAMYLCAEQSSNQPQHFGDGTRLSIL.